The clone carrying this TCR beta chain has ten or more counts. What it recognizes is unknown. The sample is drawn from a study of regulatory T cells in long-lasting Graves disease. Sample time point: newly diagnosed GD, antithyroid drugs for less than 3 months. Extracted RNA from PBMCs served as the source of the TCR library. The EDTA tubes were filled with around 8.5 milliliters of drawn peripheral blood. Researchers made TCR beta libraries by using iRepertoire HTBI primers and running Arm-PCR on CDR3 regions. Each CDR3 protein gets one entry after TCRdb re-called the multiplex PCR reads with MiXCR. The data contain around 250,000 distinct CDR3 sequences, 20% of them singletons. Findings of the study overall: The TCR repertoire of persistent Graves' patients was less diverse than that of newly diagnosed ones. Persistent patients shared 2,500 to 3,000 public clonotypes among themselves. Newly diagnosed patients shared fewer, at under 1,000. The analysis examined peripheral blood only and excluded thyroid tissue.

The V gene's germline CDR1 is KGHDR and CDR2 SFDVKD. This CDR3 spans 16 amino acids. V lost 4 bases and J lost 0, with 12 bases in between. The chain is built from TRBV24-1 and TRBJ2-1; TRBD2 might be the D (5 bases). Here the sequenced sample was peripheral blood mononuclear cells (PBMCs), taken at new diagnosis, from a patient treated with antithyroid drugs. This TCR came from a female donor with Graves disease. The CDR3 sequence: CATSDGPGSSYNEQFF. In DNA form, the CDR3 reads TGTGCCACCAGTGACGGTCCGGGGAGCTCCTACAATGAGCAGTTCTTC.